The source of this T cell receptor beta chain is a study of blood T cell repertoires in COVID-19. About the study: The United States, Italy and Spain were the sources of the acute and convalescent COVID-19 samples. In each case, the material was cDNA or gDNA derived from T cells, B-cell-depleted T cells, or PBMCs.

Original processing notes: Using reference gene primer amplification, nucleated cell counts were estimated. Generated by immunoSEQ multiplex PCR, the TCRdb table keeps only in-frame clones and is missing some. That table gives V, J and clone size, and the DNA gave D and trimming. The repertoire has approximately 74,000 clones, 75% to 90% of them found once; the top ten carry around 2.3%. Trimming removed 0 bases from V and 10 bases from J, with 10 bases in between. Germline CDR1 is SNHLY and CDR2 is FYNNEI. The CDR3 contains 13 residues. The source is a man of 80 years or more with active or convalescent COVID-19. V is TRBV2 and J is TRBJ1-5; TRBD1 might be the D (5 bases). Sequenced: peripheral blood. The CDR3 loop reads CASSEAGVGPQHF. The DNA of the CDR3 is TGTGCCAGCAGTGAAGCAGGGGTTGGTCCCCAGCATTTT.